The clone carrying this TCR beta chain was seen just once. This entry is derived from a study of blood T cell repertoires in COVID-19. In the authors' methods: Researchers report that nucleated cell counts were estimated from reference gene primer amplification. TCRdb's copy holds only in-frame clones and misses some; the assay was immunoSEQ multiplex PCR. Clone size and the V and J calls come from that table; the DNA yielded D and trimming. The sample holds approximately 23,000 clones, 70% to 90% seen once. The CDR3 runs to 15 residues. Trimming cost V 2 bases and J 7 bases, with 16 bases left between them. Germline values: CDR1 MNHEY, CDR2 SMNVEV (reference sequence).

The chain links TRBV27 to TRBJ2-3, with TRBD1 as a possible D gene (8 bases). Input material: peripheral blood. This receptor was obtained from a woman of 80 years or more with active COVID-19. The CDR3: CASSLTGGGFYTQYF. CDR3 in DNA: TGTGCCAGCAGTTTAACAGGGGGGGGGTTCTATACGCAGTATTTT.